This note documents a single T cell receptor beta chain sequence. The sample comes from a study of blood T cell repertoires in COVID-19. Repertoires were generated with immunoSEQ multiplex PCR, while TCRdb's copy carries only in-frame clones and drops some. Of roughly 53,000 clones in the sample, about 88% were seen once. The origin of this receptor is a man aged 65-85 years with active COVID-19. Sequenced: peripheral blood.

CDR3 residues: CASSSAWQGTPMYGYTF. The CDR3 DNA sequence: TGTGCCAGCAGCTCAGCTTGGCAGGGGACCCCTATGTATGGCTACACCTTC. This rearrangement joins TRBV7-9 to TRBJ1-2; D might be TRBD1 (6 bases). The length of the CDR3 is 17 residues. The V gene lost 4 bases and the J gene lost 5 bases, with 23 bases spanning the gap. From germline, CDR1 is SEHNR and CDR2 FQNEAQ (reference sequence).